One and the same sample provided the 26 T cell receptor beta chains below, sequenced in a study of T cells in localized non-small cell lung cancer. Data came from immunoSEQ multiplex PCR; TCRdb stores just in-frame clones and leaves some out. The repertoire holds 30,000 to 40,000 clones, with 80% to 90% as singletons. The sequenced sample was peripheral blood mononuclear cells, obtained before any cancer treatment. Receptor source: a male donor aged 60 or over with stage II lung adenocarcinoma.

The chain is built from TRBV4-1 and TRBJ2-5; a weak D match, TRBD2 (7 bases). The V gene lost 5 bases and the J gene lost 4 bases, with 14 bases spanning the gap. CDR1 and CDR2 from the germline V gene are MGHRA and YSYEKL. The CDR3 has 14 residues. CDR3 coding DNA: TGCGCCAGCAGCGCTGGCGGGGGCCTAGAGACCCAGTACTTC. Translation: CASSAGGGLETQYF.

J is TRBJ2-1 and V is TRBV5-1; 13 nucleotides align to TRBD2. Germline V lookup: CDR1 SGHRS, CDR2 YFSETQ. V shed 4 bases, J shed 5 bases, and the junction held 12 bases outside the gene matches. The CDR3 is made up of 18 amino acids. This CDR3 is CASSPRVGLAGDHNEQFF. The CDR3 DNA reads as TGCGCCAGCAGCCCGAGGGTAGGACTAGCGGGAGATCACAATGAGCAGTTCTTC.

The sample holds one count of this clone. The chain recombines TRBV30 with TRBJ1-5, with a weak D call TRBD1 (5 bases). This CDR3 contains 13 residues. In germline, CDR1 is GTSNPN, CDR2 SVGIG (reference sequence). Trimming cost V 3 bases and J 5 bases, with 11 bases left between them. CDR3 nucleotides: TGTGCCTGGAGCCAGGGTCCTGATCAGCCCCAGCATTTT. It translates to CAWSQGPDQPQHF.

The rearrangement links TRBV2 to TRBJ1-5; D remains unclear. V shed 7 bases and J shed 7 bases, with 11 bases lying between them. The CDR3 contains 12 residues. Germline CDR1 reads SNHLY; CDR2 reads FYNNEI. In nucleotides, the CDR3 is TGTGCCAGCAATAGTATGGACCAGCCCCAGCATTTT. Translation: CASNSMDQPQHF. Using reference TRBV2 and TRBJ1-5 for the parts outside the CDR3, the full variable domain is EPEVTQTPSHQVTQMGQEVILRCVPISNHLYFYWYRQILGQKVEFLVSFYNNEISEKSEIFDDQFSVERPDGSNFTLKIRSTKLEDSAMYFCASNSMDQPQHFGDGTRLSIL.

This clone was found once. The gene calls are TRBV5-1 and TRBJ2-1, with D perhaps TRBD1 (9 bases). From germline, CDR1 is SGHRS and CDR2 YFSETQ. The CDR3 has 18 amino acids. V was trimmed by 4 bases and J by 0 bases, leaving 20 bases between them. The CDR3 DNA reads as TGCGCCAGCAGCCACAGGGGGCCGGGGGGGAGCTCCTACAATGAGCAGTTCTTC. It specifies CASSHRGPGGSSYNEQFF.

This rearrangement joins TRBV20-1 to TRBJ2-3; no firm D call. This CDR3 contains 11 residues. In germline, CDR1 is DFQATT, CDR2 SNEGSKA (reference sequence). CDR3 bases: TGCAGCACAGTCGGCACAGATACGCAGTATTTT. Its translation is CSTVGTDTQYF.

This chain uses TRBV25-1 with TRBJ2-5, with a tentative D call TRBD1 (6 bases). The V end lost 10 bases, the J end lost 4 bases, and 7 bases lay between the germline ends. Germline V lookup: CDR1 MGHDK, CDR2 SYGVNS. The CDR3 covers 10 residues. DNA of the CDR3: TGTGCCACCAGGGGAGAGACCCAGTACTTC. Protein sequence: CATRGETQYF. Full variable domain (outside the CDR3, taken from reference TRBV25-1 and TRBJ2-5): EADIYQTPRYLVIGTGKKITLECSQTMGHDKMYWYQQDPGMELHLIHYSYGVNSTEKGDLSSESTVSRIRTEHFPLTLESARPSHTSQYLCATRGETQYFGPGTRLLVL.

The gene calls are TRBV4-3 and TRBJ2-1; D could derive from TRBD1 or TRBD2 (6 bases each). V lost 6 bases, J lost 5 bases, and 17 bases lay in between. CDR1 and CDR2 (germline): LGHNA, YSLEER. This CDR3 contains 15 residues. The CDR3 sequence is CASSRGPDQDNEQFF. The CDR3 DNA sequence: TGCGCCAGCAGTCGGGGGCCAGACCAAGACAATGAGCAGTTCTTC.

V gene TRBV9 combines with J gene TRBJ2-3; D possibly uses TRBD1 or TRBD2 (5 bases each). The V end lost 4 bases, the J end lost 9 bases, and 18 bases lay between the germline ends. The CDR3 spans 14 residues. CDR1 and CDR2 from the germline V gene are SGDLS and YYNGEE. This CDR3 reads CASSPSGATNTQYF. CDR3 coding DNA: TGTGCCAGCAGCCCTTCCGGGGCCACCAACACGCAGTATTTT.

A single count supports this clone. The chain carries TRBV5-1 and TRBJ1-1; D is uncertain. The CDR3 extends over 14 amino acids. The V gene's germline CDR1 is SGHRS and CDR2 YFSETQ. V lost 0 bases and J 1 base, leaving 7 bases between the germline ends. CDR3 coding DNA: TGCGCCAGCAGCTTGGATACCCCGAACACTGAAGCTTTCTTT. Protein product: CASSLDTPNTEAFF.

CDR3 loop: CASSLGGTTVNEQFF. In DNA form, the CDR3 reads TGCGCCAGCAGCTTGGGTGGGACTACTGTCAATGAGCAGTTCTTC. J is TRBJ2-1 and V is TRBV5-1; 7 nucleotides match TRBD2. This CDR3 has 15 amino acids. J was trimmed by 6 bases and V by 0 bases; bases with no gene match: 6. Germline V gene lookup returns CDR1 SGHRS and CDR2 YFSETQ.

The V call is TRBV4-1, the J call TRBJ2-7, with D perhaps being TRBD1 or TRBD2 (5 bases each). Trimming pared 2 bases from V and 7 bases from J, leaving 15 bases between. The CDR3 covers 14 residues. Germline CDR1 is MGHRA and CDR2 is YSYEKL. CDR3 amino acids: CASSQQVRGGEQYF. The CDR3 coding sequence is TGCGCCAGCAGCCAACAGGTGAGGGGTGGAGAGCAGTACTTC.

The genes are TRBV6-6 and TRBJ2-7, with a weak D call TRBD1 (5 bases). The CDR3 spans 12 residues. V was trimmed by 6 bases and J by 4 bases, leaving 10 bases between them. Germline V CDR1 and CDR2: MNHNY, SVGAGI (reference sequence). The CDR3 nucleotides are TGTGCCAGCAGACCCCAGGGTTACGAGCAGTACTTC. Residues: CASRPQGYEQYF.

The chain is built from TRBV7-8 and TRBJ2-7; D perhaps matches TRBD2 (6 bases). CDR3 length equals 18 residues. V dropped 2 bases and J dropped 0 bases, with 20 bases sitting between them. The germline V gene encodes CDR1 SGHVS and CDR2 FQNEAQ. CDR3: CASSLFISAGRSSYEQYF. CDR3 DNA sequence: TGTGCCAGCAGCTTATTTATCTCGGCGGGGCGGAGCTCCTACGAGCAGTACTTC.

The V call is TRBV14, the J call TRBJ2-2; maybe TRBD1 (6 bases). CDR3 length: 16 residues. Trimming took 4 bases from V and 0 from J, leaving 12 bases between them. CDR1 is SGHDN and CDR2 is FVKESK in the germline V gene. The CDR3 nucleotides are TGTGCCAGCAGCCCCCTACAGGGAACGAACACCGGGGAGCTGTTTTTT. Translation gives CASSPLQGTNTGELFF.

V is TRBV5-1 and J is TRBJ1-1; 8 bases are a match to TRBD1. CDR1 and CDR2 from the germline V gene are SGHRS and YFSETQ. The CDR3 is 14 residues long. J was trimmed by 5 bases and V by 3 bases; bases with no gene match: 6. The CDR3 loop reads CASSSGQGGTEAFF. The CDR3 coding sequence is TGCGCCAGCAGCTCAGGACAGGGTGGTACTGAAGCTTTCTTT.

A remark on this clone: The conserved phenylalanine or tryptophan is not found at the CDR3 terminus, so this likely reflects a read error. Because the CDR3's place on the DNA is in doubt, the DNA is left out and the CDR3 is given as listed by TCRdb. This rearrangement joins TRBV14 to TRBJ2-7; TRBD2 is the table's D call and was not checked against the DNA. With termini counted, the CDR3 has 8 amino acids. The germline V gene has CDR1 SGHDN and CDR2 FVKESK. CDR3 region: CASSRKGR.

CDR3 region: CASSTPGQGKETQYF. CDR3 DNA: TGTGCCAGCAGCACCCCGGGACAGGGTAAAGAGACCCAGTACTTC. This rearrangement joins TRBV28 to TRBJ2-5; TRBD1 aligns across 9 bases. The CDR3 has 15 residues. Germline V gene sequence: CDR1 MDHEN, CDR2 SYDVKM. The trim removed 6 bases at V and 3 bases at J, leaving 8 bases unmatched. The variable domain in full, with the rest retrieved from reference TRBV28 and TRBJ2-5, is DVKVTQSSRYLVKRTGEKVFLECVQDMDHENMFWYRQDPGLGLRLIYFSYDVKMKEKGDIPEGYSVSREKKERFSLILESASTNQTSMYLCASSTPGQGKETQYFGPGTRLLVL.

This chain connects TRBV7-9 to TRBJ2-5, with TRBD1 matching over 8 bases. CDR3 size: 14 residues. Losses at the gene ends were 3 bases for V and 1 base for J; bases not matched to a gene: 1. Germline loops: CDR1 SEHNR, CDR2 FQNEAQ (reference sequence). Here the CDR3 DNA reads TGTGCCAGCAGCTTTGGACAGGGCCAAGAGACCCAGTACTTC. It translates to CASSFGQGQETQYF.

The V gene is TRBV5-1, the J gene TRBJ2-7, with 7 bases matching TRBD2. The junction had 10 bases not matched to a gene; V was cut back by 2 bases and J by 2 bases. The CDR3 consists of 16 residues. Germline lookup yields CDR1 SGHRS and CDR2 YFSETQ. In nucleotides, the CDR3 is TGCGCCAGCAGCTTTGGCCCCGAGCGGGGCACCTACGAGCAGTACTTC. It yields the protein CASSFGPERGTYEQYF.

The CDR3: CATSTSGRLWVNTEAFF. CDR3 DNA: TGTGCCACCAGCACCTCGGGACGGTTGTGGGTGAACACTGAAGCTTTCTTT. The gene calls are TRBV15 and TRBJ1-1; D might be TRBD1 (5 bases). This CDR3 contains 17 residues. The ends were cut back, 4 bases at V and 0 bases at J, with 18 bases in the middle. Germline CDR1 is LNHNV and CDR2 is YYDKDF (reference sequence).

This clone was seen only once. V and J are TRBV6-1 and TRBJ1-2, with D possibly TRBD1 on 6 matching bases. This CDR3 spans 14 amino acids. Germline CDR1 is MNHNS and CDR2 is SASEGT. V lost 4 bases and J lost 0, with 9 bases in between. CDR3: CASSVTGSNYGYTF. The CDR3 nucleotides are TGTGCCAGCAGTGTAACAGGGTCTAACTATGGCTACACCTTC.

The gene calls are TRBV5-4 and TRBJ2-7, with D perhaps matching TRBD1 (5 bases). CDR3 size: 13 residues. Germline CDR1 is SGHNT and CDR2 is YYREEE (reference sequence). With 1 base removed from V and 3 bases from J, the gap between germline ends came to 8 bases. The CDR3 bases are TGTGCCAGCAGCTTGCCCAGGGACTACGAGCAGTACTTC. Encoded protein: CASSLPRDYEQYF.

This clone was counted between two and nine times. The chain carries TRBV4-1 and TRBJ2-1, with 8 bases that match TRBD1. CDR3 length equals 18 residues. Germline V gene data show CDR1 as MGHRA and CDR2 as YSYEKL. The ends lost 1 base at V and 6 bases at J; junction bases unmatched: 14. CDR3 bases: TGCGCCAGCAGCCAAGGGCCTTTTCAGGGGGCAGGATCCAATGAGCAGTTCTTC. This codes for CASSQGPFQGAGSNEQFF.

A note on this clone: The same CDR3 can be traced to other DNA sequences in this sample. V is TRBV18 and J is TRBJ2-5; no clear D gene. V lost 3 bases, J lost 4 bases, and 6 bases lay in between. Germline values: CDR1 KGHSH, CDR2 LQKENI. The CDR3 runs 12 residues. The CDR3 reads CASSPSGETQYF. DNA for the CDR3: TGTGCCAGCTCACCGTCGGGAGAGACCCAGTACTTC.

J is TRBJ2-2 and V is TRBV7-2; 10 bases match TRBD2. The trim removed 6 bases at V and 7 bases at J, leaving 5 bases unmatched. This CDR3 is built from 14 residues. In germline, CDR1 is SGHTA, CDR2 FQGNSA. This chain's CDR3 is CASSIIAGGGELFF. The CDR3 DNA sequence: TGTGCCAGCAGTATAATAGCGGGAGGCGGGGAGCTGTTTTTT.